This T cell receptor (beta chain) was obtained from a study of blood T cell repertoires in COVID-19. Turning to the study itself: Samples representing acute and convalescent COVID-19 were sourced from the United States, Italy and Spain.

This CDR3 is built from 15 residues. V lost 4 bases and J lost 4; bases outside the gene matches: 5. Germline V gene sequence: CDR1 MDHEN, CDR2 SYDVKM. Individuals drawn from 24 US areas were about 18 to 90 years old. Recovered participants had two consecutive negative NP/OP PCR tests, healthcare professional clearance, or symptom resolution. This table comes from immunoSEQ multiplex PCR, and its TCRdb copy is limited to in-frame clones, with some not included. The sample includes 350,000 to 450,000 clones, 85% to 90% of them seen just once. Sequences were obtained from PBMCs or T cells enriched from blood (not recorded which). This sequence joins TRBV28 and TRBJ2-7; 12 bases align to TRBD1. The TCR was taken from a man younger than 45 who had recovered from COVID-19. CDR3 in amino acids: CASSSPGQGAYEQYF. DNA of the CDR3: TGTGCCAGCAGTTCGCCGGGACAGGGGGCGTACGAGCAGTACTTC.